The next 28 T cell receptor beta chains were all read from a single sample in a study of neoadjuvant anti-PD-1 for oral cavity cancer. The protocol was immunoSEQ multiplex PCR, while the TCRdb copy is restricted to in-frame clones and leaves out a portion. The data contain 5,500 to 7,500 clones, roughly 74% of them seen just once; the ten biggest clones take up around 2.8%. The source material was PBMCs, sampled before nivolumab (anti-PD-1) treatment. The receptor source for this set is a person aged 40-85 years with oral cavity squamous cell carcinoma.

In its sample, this clone was seen a few times. The chain uses TRBV30 and TRBJ2-1, with 8 positions matching TRBD2. J gave up 8 bases and V 2 bases, and 5 bases lay outside the gene matches. Germline V gene lookup returns CDR1 GTSNPN and CDR2 SVGIG (reference sequence). The CDR3 runs to 13 residues. CDR3 protein: CAWSLGGAYEQFF. In DNA form, the CDR3 reads TGTGCCTGGAGTCTCGGGGGGGCCTATGAGCAGTTCTTC.

This chain connects TRBV7-3 to TRBJ1-2; D possibly corresponds to TRBD1 (6 bases). This CDR3 is 17 amino acids long. Trimming took off 2 bases at V and 4 bases at J, with 20 bases between the two ends. Germline V gene sequence: CDR1 SGHTA, CDR2 FQGTGA. DNA of the CDR3: TGTGCCAGCAGCTTATTTTCGAGGGACAAGAATTTCTATGGCTACACCTTC. Translation: CASSLFSRDKNFYGYTF.

The V and J genes are TRBV7-6 and TRBJ1-4; D is unclear. With 0 bases removed from V and 7 bases from J, the gap between germline ends came to 9 bases. CDR3 length: 14 residues. In germline, CDR1 is SGHVS, CDR2 FNYEAQ. Here the CDR3 DNA reads TGTGCCAGCAGCTTAGCGCGGAATTTTGAAAAACTGTTTTTT. Translation: CASSLARNFEKLFF.

The genes are TRBV15 and TRBJ1-3, with TRBD1 matching over 8 bases. This CDR3 comprises 18 residues. V shed 0 bases, J shed 7 bases, and the junction held 14 bases outside the gene matches. Germline values: CDR1 LNHNV, CDR2 YYDKDF (reference sequence). The DNA for the CDR3 is TGTGCCACCAGCAGAGATTTAGGACAGGGCGGCCGGGCGAACACCATATATTTT. Residues: CATSRDLGQGGRANTIYF.

The chain recombines TRBV5-1 with TRBJ2-5, with 7 bases identical to TRBD1. CDR1 and CDR2 (germline): SGHRS, YFSETQ. The V segment lost 4 bases and the J segment 1 base; nucleotides outside the gene matches: 7. CDR3 length equals 15 residues. Here the CDR3 reads CASSNQNRGQETQYF. As DNA, the CDR3 is TGCGCCAGCAGCAACCAAAACAGGGGCCAAGAGACCCAGTACTTC.

The chain uses TRBV7-8 and TRBJ1-1; TRBD1 matches 8 bases. The V segment lost 0 bases and the J segment 5 bases; nucleotides outside the gene matches: 17. CDR3 length equals 19 residues. Per germline, CDR1 SGHVS and CDR2 FQNEAQ. DNA for the CDR3: TGTGCCAGCAGCTTAGCGTTCGAGACAGGGGTACGCGATCGGACTGAAGCTTTCTTT. Its translation is CASSLAFETGVRDRTEAFF.

In its sample, this clone was seen once. The rearrangement uses TRBV28 and TRBJ1-2; 7 nucleotides align to TRBD1. CDR3 length: 13 residues. The germline V gene has CDR1 MDHEN and CDR2 SYDVKM. Trimming cost V 5 bases and J 8 bases; bases outside gene matches: 8. The CDR3 loop is CASSVDRAQGYTF. CDR3 coding DNA: TGTGCCAGCAGTGTCGACAGGGCTCAGGGCTACACCTTC.

This clone has more than one count but fewer than ten. This chain links TRBV7-9 with TRBJ2-5, with D uncertain. There are 15 residues in the CDR3. Per germline, CDR1 SEHNR and CDR2 FQNEAQ (reference sequence). V was cut by 2 bases and J by 2 bases, with 12 bases left in between. Here the CDR3 DNA reads TGTGCCAGCAGCTTAAGAGTGGCCGCACAAGAGACCCAGTACTTC. Its protein is CASSLRVAAQETQYF.

V usage is TRBV9 and J usage is TRBJ2-7, with 8 bases lining up with TRBD1. V trimming: 2 bases; J trimming: 3 bases; junction bases outside the gene matches: 4. Germline CDR1 reads SGDLS; CDR2 reads YYNGEE. The CDR3 length is 14 residues. The CDR3 DNA follows: TGTGCCAGCAGCGTCGCAGGGGGCAACTACGAGCAGTACTTC. It yields the protein CASSVAGGNYEQYF.

Written as DNA, the CDR3 is TGTGCCAGCAGCTTACATCCGGGACAGGGGGCCCGCCAGCCCCAGCATTTT. It encodes CASSLHPGQGARQPQHF. The chain recombines TRBV7-2 with TRBJ1-5; 12 bases agree with TRBD1. The CDR3 runs 17 residues. J lost 7 bases, V lost 2 bases, and 9 bases had no gene match. Germline V gene sequence: CDR1 SGHTA, CDR2 FQGNSA.

The chain combines TRBV10-3 with TRBJ1-1; a possible D gene is TRBD1 (6 bases). The ends were cut back, 0 bases at V and 2 bases at J, with 13 bases in the middle. Per germline, CDR1 ENHRY and CDR2 SYGVKD. CDR3 length equals 16 residues. CDR3 residues: CAISESSRGFNTEAFF. The CDR3 DNA reads as TGTGCCATCAGTGAGTCGAGCAGGGGATTTAACACTGAAGCTTTCTTT.

CDR3 protein: CASSQSYRGQEKLFF. The CDR3 nucleotides read TGCGCCAGCAGCCAGAGCTACAGGGGGCAAGAAAAACTGTTTTTT. The chain links TRBV4-3 to TRBJ1-4; 9 bases map to TRBD1. CDR1 and CDR2 from the germline V gene are LGHNA and YSLEER. The CDR3 is 15 amino acids. V lost 3 bases, J lost 8 bases, and 7 bases stayed unmatched.

The V and J genes are TRBV19 and TRBJ2-4, with 7 bases identical to TRBD1. Germline CDR1 is LNHDA and CDR2 is SQIVND (reference sequence). CDR3 size: 14 residues. Trimming at V came to 5 bases and at J to 9 bases, leaving 10 bases not matched to a gene. The CDR3 nucleotides are TGTGCCAGTAGTGATGACAGGGAGAGGATCATTCAGTACTTC. It is translated as CASSDDRERIIQYF.

V and J are TRBV19 and TRBJ1-5, with 8 bases that match TRBD1. J was trimmed by 9 bases and V by 2 bases; bases with no gene match: 12. The CDR3 spans 16 residues. Germline values: CDR1 LNHDA, CDR2 SQIVND (reference sequence). Here the CDR3 reads CASSIILRQGPGPQHF. The CDR3 coding sequence is TGTGCCAGTAGTATAATACTAAGACAGGGGCCGGGGCCCCAGCATTTT. Variable domain in full (rest from reference TRBV19 and TRBJ1-5): DGGITQSPKYLFRKEGQNVTLSCEQNLNHDAMYWYRQDPGQGLRLIYYSQIVNDFQKGDIAEGYSVSREKKESFPLTVTSAQKNPTAFYLCASSIILRQGPGPQHFGDGTRLSIL.

In regard to this clone: The junction differs from germline at one of its ends, possibly a read error. In the same sample, other DNA sequences code for this CDR3. The rearrangement uses TRBV5-1 and TRBJ2-2; tentatively, D is TRBD2 (5 bases). The V gene's germline CDR1 is SGHRS and CDR2 YFSETQ. The CDR3 extends over 13 amino acids. CDR3 region: CASSLLDTGELFF. CDR3 in DNA: TGCGCCAGCAGCCTCCTCGACACCGGGGAACTGTTTTTT.

The V call is TRBV7-7, the J call TRBJ2-5; D perhaps matches TRBD1 (6 bases). Per the germline V gene, CDR1 is SSHAT and CDR2 is FNYEAQ (reference sequence). The length of the CDR3 is 15 residues. Trimming pared 1 base from V and 1 base from J, leaving 10 bases between. CDR3 sequence reads: CASSLGRGPQETQYF. The CDR3 nucleotides are TGTGCCAGCAGCTTAGGCAGGGGACCCCAAGAGACCCAGTACTTC. The full variable domain, rest sourced from reference TRBV7-7 and TRBJ2-5, is GAGVSQSPRYKVTKRGQDVTLRCDPISSHATLYWYQQALGQGPEFLTYFNYEAQPDKSGLPSDRFSAERPEGSISTLTIQRTEQRDSAMYRCASSLGRGPQETQYFGPGTRLLVL.

J is TRBJ1-5 and V is TRBV19; no definite D call. Trimming removed 6 bases from V and 4 bases from J, with 19 bases in between. Germline V gene data show CDR1 as LNHDA and CDR2 as SQIVND (reference sequence). This CDR3 has 16 amino acids. The CDR3 DNA reads TGTGCCAGTAGCTTGGCACTTGGAGGGAGGAATCAGCCCCAGCATTTT. It encodes CASSLALGGRNQPQHF.

The V gene is TRBV5-6, the J gene TRBJ1-2; 9 bases line up with TRBD1. V shed 0 bases and J 6 bases; nucleotides not matched to a gene: 3. Looked up from germline, CDR1 is SGHDT and CDR2 is YYEEEE. CDR3 length: 14 amino acids. The CDR3 loop is CASSLVTGGDGYTF. As DNA, the CDR3 is TGTGCCAGCAGCTTGGTGACAGGGGGGGATGGCTACACCTTC.

The chain carries TRBV7-9 and TRBJ1-5; D unresolved. Trimming removed 3 bases at V and 11 bases at J, with 11 bases between. Germline assignment: CDR1 SEHNR and CDR2 FQNEAQ (reference sequence). The CDR3 length is 12 residues. Written as DNA, the CDR3 is TGTGCCAGCAGCTTTTGGGAGGAATCCCAGCATTTT. Translation: CASSFWEESQHF.

V gene TRBV7-6 combines with J gene TRBJ2-3; D is unresolved. Trimming stripped 2 bases from V and 0 bases from J, with 15 bases between. The V gene's germline CDR1 is SGHVS and CDR2 FNYEAQ. The CDR3 is 17 residues long. CDR3 coding DNA: TGTGCCAGCAGCTTACGCCCAGTTTCCGCTAGCACAGATACGCAGTATTTT. Encoded protein: CASSLRPVSASTDTQYF.

The V call is TRBV27, the J call TRBJ1-2; D is possibly TRBD1 (6 bases). The V end was cut by 5 bases, the J end by 4 bases, with 11 bases between. Germline CDR1 reads MNHEY; CDR2 reads SMNVEV (reference sequence). This CDR3 contains 13 residues. The CDR3 spells CASSPTGTYGYTF. The CDR3 nucleotides are TGTGCCAGCAGTCCCACAGGGACCTATGGCTACACCTTC.

This CDR3 reads CAISEPPNEQYF. The CDR3 nucleotides read TGTGCCATCAGTGAGCCACCCAACGAGCAGTACTTC. This chain uses TRBV10-3 with TRBJ2-7; D gene uncertain. Trimming removed 2 bases from V and 5 bases from J, with 7 bases in between. CDR3 length equals 12 residues. Per the germline V gene, CDR1 is ENHRY and CDR2 is SYGVKD.

This chain connects TRBV14 to TRBJ1-6; 11 positions agree with TRBD1. Per the germline V gene, CDR1 is SGHDN and CDR2 is FVKESK. The CDR3 extends over 16 amino acids. V lost 3 bases and J lost 9; bases outside the gene matches: 7. CDR3: CASSHVPGQGVSPLHF. The CDR3 DNA reads TGTGCCAGCAGCCATGTCCCGGGACAGGGGGTTTCACCCCTCCACTTT.

V gene TRBV2 combines with J gene TRBJ2-3, with D perhaps TRBD1 or TRBD2 (6 bases each). CDR3 length: 15 residues. CDR1 and CDR2 from the germline V gene are SNHLY and FYNNEI. Trimming pared 4 bases from V and 2 bases from J, leaving 13 bases between. The CDR3 DNA reads TGTGCCAGCAGTGGCTATGCGGGACACACAGATACGCAGTATTTT. Amino acid sequence: CASSGYAGHTDTQYF.

This clone was counted only a few times. V gene TRBV14 combines with J gene TRBJ1-1, with D unresolved. The CDR3 extends over 15 amino acids. CDR1 and CDR2 from the germline V gene are SGHDN and FVKESK. V lost 4 bases and J lost 6, with 18 bases in between. The CDR3 protein is CASSRHQEVTAEAFF. CDR3 nucleotides: TGTGCCAGCAGCCGACACCAAGAGGTAACGGCTGAAGCTTTCTTT.

The chain couples TRBV27 to TRBJ2-7, with 9 positions matching TRBD1. CDR3 length equals 15 residues. V was pared by 5 bases and J by 7 bases, with 12 bases of the junction left unmatched. The germline V gene encodes CDR1 MNHEY and CDR2 SMNVEV (reference sequence). Here the CDR3 DNA reads TGTGCCAGCAGTCCATCGGGACAGGGTTCGGGAGAGCAGTACTTC. Its protein is CASSPSGQGSGEQYF.

The rearrangement links TRBV9 to TRBJ2-3; tentative D call: TRBD2 (5 bases). The CDR3 extends over 12 amino acids. Per germline, CDR1 SGDLS and CDR2 YYNGEE. Trimming pared 2 bases from V and 8 bases from J, leaving 9 bases between. The CDR3, as DNA: TGTGCCAGCAGCGTGGACGGGGTTACGCAGTATTTT. Its protein product is CASSVDGVTQYF. Supplemented by reference TRBV9 and TRBJ2-3, the full variable domain reads DSGVTQTPKHLITATGQRVTLRCSPRSGDLSVYWYQQSLDQGLQFLIQYYNGEERAKGNILERFSAQQFPDLHSELNLSSLELGDSALYFCASSVDGVTQYFGPGTRLTVL.

The rearrangement links TRBV6-5 to TRBJ2-7; no clear D. V was pared by 2 bases and J by 7 bases, with 12 bases between. From germline, CDR1 is MNHEY and CDR2 SVGAGI. CDR3 length: 13 amino acids. The CDR3 nucleotides read TGTGCCAGCAGTTACGATCGGAACACGGAGCAGTACTTC. Translation gives CASSYDRNTEQYF.